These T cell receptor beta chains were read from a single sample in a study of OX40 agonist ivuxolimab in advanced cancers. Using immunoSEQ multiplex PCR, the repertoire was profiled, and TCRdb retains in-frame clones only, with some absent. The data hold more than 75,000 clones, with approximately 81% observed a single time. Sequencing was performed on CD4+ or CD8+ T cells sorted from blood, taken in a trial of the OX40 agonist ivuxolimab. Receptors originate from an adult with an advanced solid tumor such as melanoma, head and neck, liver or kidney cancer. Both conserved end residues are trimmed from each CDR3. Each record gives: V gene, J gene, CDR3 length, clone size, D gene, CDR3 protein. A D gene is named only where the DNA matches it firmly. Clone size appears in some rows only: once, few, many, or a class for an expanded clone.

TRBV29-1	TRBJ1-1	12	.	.	SVEDWGLNTEAF
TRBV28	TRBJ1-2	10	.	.	ASSRRNYGYT
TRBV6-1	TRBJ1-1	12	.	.	ASSEGHLKTEAF
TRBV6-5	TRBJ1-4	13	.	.	ASSYSGQSNEKLF
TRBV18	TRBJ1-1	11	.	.	ASSIQGNTEAF
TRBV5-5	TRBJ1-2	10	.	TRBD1	ASSSGTAAYT
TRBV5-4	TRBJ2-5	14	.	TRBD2	ASSLTSGGAVGTQY
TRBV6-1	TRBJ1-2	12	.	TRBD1	ASSERGLGYGYT
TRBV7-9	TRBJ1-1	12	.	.	ASSLGAPNTEAF
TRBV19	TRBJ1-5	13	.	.	ASTMGDYSNQPQH
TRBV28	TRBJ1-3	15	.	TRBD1	ASSLGGTGLSGNTIY
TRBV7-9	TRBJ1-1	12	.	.	ASSLSVPGTEAF
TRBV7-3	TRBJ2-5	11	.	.	ASSLTGSEAQY
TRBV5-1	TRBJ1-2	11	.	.	ASSPRQTDGYT
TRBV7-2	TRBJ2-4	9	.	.	ASSSNGIQY
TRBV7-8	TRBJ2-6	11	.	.	ASSLVRANVLT
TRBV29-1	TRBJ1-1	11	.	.	SVQGRLNTEAF
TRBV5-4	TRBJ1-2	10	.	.	ASSLDRVGYT
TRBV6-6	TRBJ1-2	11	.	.	ASSDRFYYGYT
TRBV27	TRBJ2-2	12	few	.	ASSRDSFTGELF
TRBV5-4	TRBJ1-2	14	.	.	ASTISGGMRSDGYT
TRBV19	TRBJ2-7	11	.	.	ASSKGPSYEQY
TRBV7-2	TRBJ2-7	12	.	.	ASSQKTEGREQY
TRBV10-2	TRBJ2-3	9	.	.	ASGTTDTQY
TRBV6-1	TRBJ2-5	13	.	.	AIQSLGGGEETQY
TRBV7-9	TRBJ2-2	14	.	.	ASSLRGPPNTGELF
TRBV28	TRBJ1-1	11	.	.	ASSQGKNTEAF
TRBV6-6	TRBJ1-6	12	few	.	ASSETGPNSPLH
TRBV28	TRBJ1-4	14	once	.	ASRYGGPGTNEKLF
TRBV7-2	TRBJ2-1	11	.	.	ASSLFAGNEQF
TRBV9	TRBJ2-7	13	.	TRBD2	ASSVEGTSGNEQY
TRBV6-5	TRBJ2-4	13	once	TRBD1	ASSYTGTGQNIQY
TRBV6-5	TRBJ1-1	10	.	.	ASTGGHDEAF
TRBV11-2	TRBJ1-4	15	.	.	ASSLDIGQRGWEKLF
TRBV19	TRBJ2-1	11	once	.	ASTIGNYNEQF
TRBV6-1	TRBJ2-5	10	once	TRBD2	AGREGQETQY
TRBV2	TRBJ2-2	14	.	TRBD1	ASSAATGRNTGELF
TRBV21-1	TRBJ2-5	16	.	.	ARRRDREVAGVRETQY
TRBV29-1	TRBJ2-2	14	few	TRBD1	SGTLPGQGNTGELF
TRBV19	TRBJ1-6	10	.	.	ASSIVASPLH
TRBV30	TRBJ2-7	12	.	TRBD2	AWSSTGGPDEQY
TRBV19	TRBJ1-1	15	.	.	ASSPTQGGRINTEAF
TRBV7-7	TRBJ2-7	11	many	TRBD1	ASSRDRGDEQY
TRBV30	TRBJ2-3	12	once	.	AWRQGGGADTQY
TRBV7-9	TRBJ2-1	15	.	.	ASSFSRLGAGQNEQF
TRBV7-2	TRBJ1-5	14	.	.	ASSSRSGRGNQPQH
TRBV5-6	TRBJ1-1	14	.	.	ASSFSFGKRAGEAF
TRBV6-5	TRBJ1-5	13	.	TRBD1	ASRTGQDRNQPQH
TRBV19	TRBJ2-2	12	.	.	ASSSSPGTGELF
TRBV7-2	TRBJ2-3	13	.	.	ASSPQGMGTDTQY
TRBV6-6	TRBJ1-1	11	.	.	ASSYEGGTEAF
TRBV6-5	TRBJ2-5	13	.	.	ASSRYAGIQETQY
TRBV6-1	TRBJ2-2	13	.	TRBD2	ASSDTFGGTGELF